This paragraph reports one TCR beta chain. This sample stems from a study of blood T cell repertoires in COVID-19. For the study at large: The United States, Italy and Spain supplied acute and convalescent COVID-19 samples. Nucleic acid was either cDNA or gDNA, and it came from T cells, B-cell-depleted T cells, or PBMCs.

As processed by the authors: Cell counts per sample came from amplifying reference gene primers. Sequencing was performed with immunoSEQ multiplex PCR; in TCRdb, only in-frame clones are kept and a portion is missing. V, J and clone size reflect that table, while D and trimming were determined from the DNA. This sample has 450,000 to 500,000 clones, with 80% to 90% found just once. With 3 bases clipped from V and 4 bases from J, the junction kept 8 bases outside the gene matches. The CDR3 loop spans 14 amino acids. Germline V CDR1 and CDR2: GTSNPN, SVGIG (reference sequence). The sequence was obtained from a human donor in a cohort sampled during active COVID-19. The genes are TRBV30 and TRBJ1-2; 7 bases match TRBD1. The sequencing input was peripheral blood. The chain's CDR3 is CAWRSKGGLYGYTF. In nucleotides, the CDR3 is TGTGCCTGGAGGAGTAAAGGGGGCCTCTATGGCTACACCTTC.